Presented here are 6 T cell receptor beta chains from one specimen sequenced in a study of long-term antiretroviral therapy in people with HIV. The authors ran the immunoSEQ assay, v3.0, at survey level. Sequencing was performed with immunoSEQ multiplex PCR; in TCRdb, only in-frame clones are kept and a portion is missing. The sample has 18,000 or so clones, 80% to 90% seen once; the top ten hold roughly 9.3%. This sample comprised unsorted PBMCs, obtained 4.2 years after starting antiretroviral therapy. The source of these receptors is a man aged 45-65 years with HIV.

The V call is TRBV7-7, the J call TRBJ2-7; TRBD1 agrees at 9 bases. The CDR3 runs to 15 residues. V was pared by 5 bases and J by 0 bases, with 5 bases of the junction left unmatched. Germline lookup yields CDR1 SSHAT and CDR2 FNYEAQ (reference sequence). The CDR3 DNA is TGTGCCAGCAGCCCAGGGACAGGGTACTCCTACGAGCAGTACTTC. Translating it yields CASSPGTGYSYEQYF.

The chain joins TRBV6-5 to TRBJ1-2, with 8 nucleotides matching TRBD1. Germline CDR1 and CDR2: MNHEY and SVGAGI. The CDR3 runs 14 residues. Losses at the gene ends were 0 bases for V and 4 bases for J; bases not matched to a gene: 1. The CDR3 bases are TGTGCCAGCAGTTACTCGGACAGGGCCTATGGCTACACCTTC. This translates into CASSYSDRAYGYTF.

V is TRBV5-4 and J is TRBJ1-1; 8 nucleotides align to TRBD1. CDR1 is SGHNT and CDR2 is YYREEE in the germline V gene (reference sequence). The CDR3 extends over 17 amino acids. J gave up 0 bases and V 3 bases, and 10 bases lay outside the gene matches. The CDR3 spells CASSSTGTGTLNTEAFF. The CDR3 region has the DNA TGTGCCAGCAGCTCCACCGGGACAGGTACATTGAACACTGAAGCTTTCTTT.

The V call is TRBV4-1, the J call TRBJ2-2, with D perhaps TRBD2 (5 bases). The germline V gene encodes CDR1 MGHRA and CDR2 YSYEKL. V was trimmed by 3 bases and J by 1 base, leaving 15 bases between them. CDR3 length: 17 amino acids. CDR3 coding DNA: TGCGCCAGCAGCCAGGGAGAGCGCCGGATGAACACCGGGGAGCTGTTTTTT. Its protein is CASSQGERRMNTGELFF.

The CDR3 reads CASSSPSQGLYGYTF. The CDR3 nucleotides are TGTGCCAGCAGTTCCCCCTCCCAGGGCCTCTATGGCTACACCTTC. This chain connects TRBV28 to TRBJ1-2; maybe TRBD1 (5 bases). CDR3 length equals 15 residues. V was shortened by 4 bases and J by 4 bases, with 16 bases between the two germline ends. Per the germline V gene, CDR1 is MDHEN and CDR2 is SYDVKM.

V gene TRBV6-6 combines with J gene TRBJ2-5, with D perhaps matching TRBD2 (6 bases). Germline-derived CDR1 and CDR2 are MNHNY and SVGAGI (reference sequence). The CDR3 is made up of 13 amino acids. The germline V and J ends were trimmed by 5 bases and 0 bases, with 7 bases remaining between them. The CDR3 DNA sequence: TGTGCCAGCAGTCGGGACTACCAAGAGACCCAGTACTTC. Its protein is CASSRDYQETQYF.